This T cell receptor beta chain was documented in a study of CD8+ T cells in alopecia areata (dated 2018 in TCRdb). Notes on the research overall: Treated patients were enrolled in an open-label pilot trial of oral tofacitinib at 5 to 10 mg twice daily for moderate-to-severe alopecia areata. Patients received tofacitinib for 6 to 18 months and were then followed off drug for 6 months to check for delayed response and recurrence. The study used high-throughput TCRbeta sequencing to examine T cell clonal expansion in alopecia areata, in both the C3H/HeJ mouse model and human patients. In humans, TCRbeta sequencing was performed on scalp tissue and on sorted CD4+ and CD8+ peripheral blood T cells from healthy controls and from patients with patchy or totalis/universalis alopecia areata. Tofacitinib-treated patients had biopsies at baseline and at 4 and 24 weeks of treatment, with a later scalp biopsy in several patients. Scalp clonality was compared across normal scalp (n=4), patchy alopecia areata scalp (n=8), and alopecia totalis/universalis scalp (n=8). RNA came from the PAXgene miRNA kit for fixed scalp, the miRNeasy kit for PBMCs, and the RNeasy kit for mouse skin. Amplification of TCRbeta CDR3 regions was done by immunoSEQ multiplex PCR using 35 Vbeta forward primers and 13 Jbeta reverse primers. Study-level results and caveats: Resident alphabeta T cells in normal human skin are also sequenced, complicating scalp TCR repertoire analysis, unlike mouse skin dominated by gammadelta T cells. Higher clonality and more expanded CD8+ clones were observed in lesional scalp than in normal scalp, particularly in alopecia totalis/universalis, a finding suggestive of antigenic drive. Shared TCR sequences between patients were less evident than in mice, which may be partly attributable to HLA diversity in the patient population.

Libraries were built with the immunoSEQ multiplex PCR assay. To provide template for TCR sequencing, every sample had RNA extracted and reverse transcribed into cDNA. First-strand cDNA was synthesized with SuperScript III using a 2:1 mix of oligo-dT and random hexamers. A synthetic immune receptor repertoire was used to measure amplification bias, and any remaining bias was corrected computationally. In the source study's methods: Raw reads were preprocessed to remove errors, and CDR3 was defined according to IMGT conventions as the region from the conserved cysteine to phenylalanine. To get clonality, Shannon entropy was normalized by log2 of the number of productive unique TCRs and the result was subtracted from 1. Whether each scalp clone was CD4 or CD8 was inferred by checking scalp TCRbeta sequences against the CD4 and CD8 repertoires from sorted blood. Sourced from immuneACCESS, this table was stored by TCRdb with only in-frame sequences that have V and J called. A share of the clones is absent; for the studies checked, an unresolved V gene accounts for under half, and the remainder has no known explanation. V, J and clone size were drawn from that table, and D and trimming were deduced from the DNA. This sample lists 150,000 to 200,000 clones; 50% to 70% were detected once. Roughly 14% of the sample comes from the top ten.

The intended sense of this specimen's time point label: baseline before oral tofacitinib. Lesional scalp punch biopsies and peripheral blood were collected from alopecia areata patients. PBMCs were isolated by density centrifugation and stained for CD3, CD4 and CD8, and CD4+ and CD8+ T cells were sorted on a FACSAria. In regard to this clone: Its antigen is not yet known. Per-base quality was not reported, and no clone a single base away is much larger than it.

The CDR3 runs 15 residues from the cysteine to the phenylalanine. CDR3 DNA only is kept here, 45 bases in frame from base 1. Trimmed from V: 3 bases; trimmed from J: 5 bases; junction bases lacking a gene match: 6. For CDR1 and CDR2, the germline V gene lists SGHRS and YFSETQ. The rearranged chain carries TRBV5-1 and TRBJ1-2; 11 bases in the junction line up with TRBD1. The receptor was isolated from a human donor with alopecia areata. Material: CD4+ T cells sorted from blood, obtained at week 0. The DNA reads as follows: TGCGCCAGCAGCTCTGGACAGGGGGCTCTTTATGGCTACACCTTC. The resulting protein is CASSSGQGALYGYTF. When the CDR3 is completed using the reference TRBV5-1 and TRBJ1-2 genes on either side, the full variable domain is KAGVTQTPRYLIKTRGQQVTLSCSPISGHRSVSWYQQTPGQGLQFLFEYFSETQRNKGNFPGRFSGRQFSNSRSEMNVSTLELGDSALYLCASSSGQGALYGYTFGSGTRLTVV.